One and the same sample provided the 29 T cell receptor beta chains below, sequenced in a study of spatial heterogeneity in lung cancer. No antigen is known for these receptors. Time point of the sample: sample taken at primary tumor resection. TCRdb used MiXCR to reprocess the 5' RACE reads, holding one entry per CDR3 protein. The table includes thousands of distinct CDR3 sequences, around 11% detected once. Whole-study results and caveats: For expanded intratumoral alpha and beta TCRs, counts tracked tumor mutation counts.

Sample: lung tumor tissue, taken at surgery. The receptors here all came from a female donor with early-stage non-small cell lung cancer.

This clonotype was observed a few times. The CDR3 is CASSQDSGRLHF. The CDR3 DNA is TGCGCCAGCAGCCAAGATTCGGGCAGGCTCCACTTT. The V and J genes are TRBV4-1 and TRBJ1-6; D call uncertain. CDR3 length: 12 residues. Trimming took off 0 bases at V and 16 bases at J, with 10 bases between the two ends. Germline CDR1 and CDR2: MGHRA and YSYEKL.

This clonotype has just a few counts. This chain joins TRBV7-2 and TRBJ2-3, with a tentative D call TRBD2 (5 bases). Germline V gene sequence: CDR1 SGHTA, CDR2 FQGNSA. Trimming shortened V by 5 bases and J by 6 bases, and 12 bases separated the two germline ends. There are 13 residues in the CDR3. Here the CDR3 reads CASSRNRRDTQYF. In DNA form, the CDR3 reads TGTGCCAGCAGCCGAAACCGGAGGGATACGCAGTATTTT.

This clonotype is medium-sized (0.01 to 0.1%) by share. V usage is TRBV10-2 and J usage is TRBJ2-7; D tentatively fits TRBD1 or TRBD2 (5 bases each). V shed 0 bases and J shed 3 bases, with 12 bases lying between them. The CDR3 runs to 15 residues. Germline V gives CDR1 WSHSY, CDR2 SAAADI. This CDR3 is CASSESLWGNYEQYF. In nucleotides, the CDR3 is TGCGCCAGCAGTGAGTCGCTCTGGGGGAACTACGAGCAGTACTTC.

The V gene is TRBV28, the J gene TRBJ2-7; either TRBD1 or TRBD2 may supply D (5 bases each). Germline V gives CDR1 MDHEN, CDR2 SYDVKM. The CDR3 sequence is 13 residues long. V was cut by 8 bases and J by 6 bases, with 17 bases left in between. As DNA, the CDR3 is TGTGCCAGCGGACCGGGACCGGCGGGCGAGCAGTACTTC. This gives the protein CASGPGPAGEQYF.

This clonotype is deemed large (0.1 to 1%). CDR3: CASSTIRTGLGSYNEQFF. CDR3 nucleotide sequence: TGCGCCAGCAGCACCATCCGGACCGGCTTGGGCTCCTACAATGAGCAGTTCTTC. The chain joins TRBV5-1 to TRBJ2-1; D unclear. V was trimmed by 4 bases and J by 0 bases, leaving 20 bases between them. CDR3 length: 18 amino acids. Germline assignment: CDR1 SGHRS and CDR2 YFSETQ.

By share, this clonotype ranks as medium-sized (0.01 to 0.1%). The chain is built from TRBV20-1 and TRBJ2-7, with 12 bases aligning to TRBD2. From germline, CDR1 is DFQATT and CDR2 SNEGSKA (reference sequence). CDR3 length equals 13 residues. V lost 6 bases, J lost 4 bases, and 4 bases stayed unmatched. The CDR3, as DNA: TGCAGTGCCCAGGGACTAGCGGGTTACGAGCAGTACTTC. Protein product: CSAQGLAGYEQYF.

By share, this clonotype counts as medium-sized. The J gene is TRBJ2-2, the V gene TRBV7-9, with TRBD1 as a possible D gene (5 bases). This CDR3 is built from 15 residues. Germline V gene sequence: CDR1 SEHNR, CDR2 FQNEAQ (reference sequence). With 3 bases removed from V and 1 base from J, the gap between germline ends came to 9 bases. In nucleotides, the CDR3 is TGTGCCAGCAGCTTGTCACAGGAGAACACCGGGGAGCTGTTTTTT. It specifies CASSLSQENTGELFF.

This clonotype was observed a few times. V is TRBV20-1 and J is TRBJ2-5; D is possibly TRBD1 (5 bases). V lost 5 bases and J 1 base, leaving 11 bases between the germline ends. Germline V lookup: CDR1 DFQATT, CDR2 SNEGSKA (reference sequence). The CDR3 has 13 residues. The CDR3 sequence: CSALTTVQETQYF. The CDR3 DNA is TGCAGTGCTCTCACGACAGTCCAAGAGACCCAGTACTTC.

This clonotype was seen a few times. The chain carries TRBV9 and TRBJ1-4; 9 nucleotides match TRBD1. CDR1 is SGDLS and CDR2 is YYNGEE in the germline V gene. The CDR3 is 15 amino acids. J gave up 9 bases and V 4 bases, and 10 bases lay outside the gene matches. CDR3 nucleotides: TGTGCCAGCAGCCCCGGTGGACAGGGGAGTAAAAAACTGTTTTTT. Protein sequence: CASSPGGQGSKKLFF.

This clonotype was seen a few times. The gene calls are TRBV7-2 and TRBJ2-5; D is ambiguous. The CDR3 sequence is 14 residues long. Germline V gives CDR1 SGHTA, CDR2 FQGNSA. V was pared by 1 base and J by 4 bases, with 10 bases between. In DNA, the CDR3 is TGTGCCAGCAGCTTAGGTCTGATCAGAGAGACCCAGTACTTC. Protein: CASSLGLIRETQYF. The full variable domain, its missing parts supplied by reference TRBV7-2 and TRBJ2-5, is GAGVSQSPSNKVTEKGKDVELRCDPISGHTALYWYRQSLGQGLEFLIYFQGNSAPDKSGLPSDRFSAERTGGSVSTLTIQRTQQEDSAVYLCASSLGLIRETQYFGPGTRLLVL.

The chain is built from TRBV18 and TRBJ2-6; 9 nucleotides match TRBD1. There are 18 residues in the CDR3. V gave up 3 bases and J gave up 0 bases; unmatched junction bases: 6. The germline CDR1 and CDR2 sequences are KGHSH and LQKENI. Here the CDR3 DNA reads TGTGCCAGCTCACCTATGGGACAGGGCCTCTCTGGGGCCAACGTCCTGACTTTC. This sequence encodes CASSPMGQGLSGANVLTF.

In its sample, this clonotype was seen once. The chain recombines TRBV2 with TRBJ2-3; 9 bases agree with TRBD2. J lost 3 bases, V lost 8 bases, and 6 bases had no gene match. This CDR3 comprises 14 residues. CDR1 and CDR2 (germline): SNHLY, FYNNEI. The CDR3, as DNA: TGTGCCAGCCAAGGACTAGCGACTACAGATACGCAGTATTTT. The encoded protein is CASQGLATTDTQYF. Supplemented by reference TRBV2 and TRBJ2-3, the full variable domain reads EPEVTQTPSHQVTQMGQEVILRCVPISNHLYFYWYRQILGQKVEFLVSFYNNEISEKSEIFDDQFSVERPDGSNFTLKIRSTKLEDSAMYFCASQGLATTDTQYFGPGTRLTVL.

Points on this clonotype: A much larger clone lies a single base off, so this may be a read error. CDR3 in amino acids: CACSLTQGAYEQYF. The DNA of the CDR3 is TGTGCCTGCAGCTTAACACAGGGGGCCTACGAGCAGTACTTC. The chain couples TRBV11-2 to TRBJ2-7; 8 nucleotides match TRBD1. The CDR3 length is 14 residues. Germline CDR1 reads SGHAT; CDR2 reads FQNNGV. The full variable domain, with the rest looked up from reference TRBV11-2 and TRBJ2-7, is EAGVAQSPRYKIIEKRQSVAFWCNPISGHATLYWYQQILGQGPKLLIQFQNNGVVDDSQLPKDRFSAERLKGVDSTLKIQPAKLEDSAVYLCACSLTQGAYEQYFGPGTRLTVT.

This sequence joins TRBV7-8 and TRBJ1-2, with D hard to call. The CDR3 contains 15 residues. Trimming cost V 5 bases and J 2 bases, with 15 bases left between them. The germline V gene encodes CDR1 SGHVS and CDR2 FQNEAQ. In DNA form, the CDR3 reads TGTGCCAGCAGCCGCCTGCCTACGGGAAACTATGGCTACACCTTC. Translation gives CASSRLPTGNYGYTF.

There are a few counts of this clonotype. The gene calls are TRBV5-1 and TRBJ2-5, with 13 bases identical to TRBD2. Germline assignment: CDR1 SGHRS and CDR2 YFSETQ. The V and J ends lost 2 bases and 7 bases, in that order; junction bases with no gene match: 8. This CDR3 region has 16 residues. The CDR3 region is CASSLRTSGGLTTQYF. The CDR3 DNA reads TGCGCCAGCAGCTTAAGGACTAGCGGGGGTTTGACGACCCAGTACTTC.

The chain combines TRBV29-1 with TRBJ2-1; either TRBD1 or TRBD2 may fit D (5 bases each). Germline CDR1 reads SQVTM; CDR2 reads ANQGSEA. The CDR3 covers 14 residues. V shed 6 bases and J shed 9 bases, with 21 bases lying between them. This CDR3 is CSVGSGGAGGEQFF. The CDR3 DNA reads as TGCAGCGTCGGCAGCGGTGGGGCTGGGGGTGAGCAGTTCTTC.

A word on this clonotype: The junction does not match germline at one end; this may be a read error. The V gene is TRBV27, the J gene TRBJ1-1; unclear D gene. The CDR3 contains 16 residues. CDR1 and CDR2 (germline): MNHEY, SMNVEV (reference sequence). The CDR3: CASSLSYFFSNTEAFF. As DNA, the CDR3 is TGTGCCAGCAGCTTATCTTATTTTTTTTCGAACACTGAAGCTTTCTTT.

In its sample, this clonotype was seen many times. The V and J genes are TRBV20-1 and TRBJ2-3; 8 nucleotides agree with TRBD2. Germline CDR1 is DFQATT and CDR2 is SNEGSKA (reference sequence). Trimming at V came to 6 bases and at J to 6 bases, leaving 8 bases not matched to a gene. The CDR3 has 13 amino acids. The CDR3 sequence is CSAPGGALDTQYF. CDR3 DNA sequence: TGCAGTGCCCCGGGAGGGGCTCTGGATACGCAGTATTTT.

This clonotype is medium-sized. The chain has TRBV6-6 and TRBJ2-2; D is tentatively TRBD1 or TRBD2 (5 bases each). CDR3 size: 13 residues. V lost 11 bases and J 3 bases, leaving 13 bases between the germline ends. The germline CDR1 and CDR2 sequences are MNHNY and SVGAGI (reference sequence). CDR3: CASRGADTGELFF. In nucleotides, the CDR3 is TGTGCCTCGAGAGGGGCAGACACCGGGGAGCTGTTTTTT.

This clonotype qualifies as large. The rearrangement uses TRBV29-1 and TRBJ2-1; 9 bases align to TRBD1. The CDR3 is 14 amino acids. V dropped 5 bases and J dropped 4; count of bases not matched to a gene: 6. The germline V gene encodes CDR1 SQVTM and CDR2 ANQGSEA. The DNA for the CDR3 is TGCAGCGTTTCCGGGACAGGGAATTACAATGAGCAGTTCTTC. Translation: CSVSGTGNYNEQFF.

By proportion, this clonotype is medium-sized. The V and J genes are TRBV4-2 and TRBJ1-5; maybe TRBD1 (5 bases). CDR1 is LGHNA and CDR2 is YNFKEQ in the germline V gene. Deletions cut 5 bases from V and 6 bases from J, with 23 bases between. The CDR3 is 17 amino acids. The CDR3 sequence: CASSKVGMQGKAQPQHF. CDR3 coding DNA: TGTGCCAGCAGCAAGGTGGGGATGCAGGGCAAGGCTCAGCCCCAGCATTTT.

This clonotype came up once. The CDR3 region is CASSLYPGGHGEKLFF. Here the CDR3 DNA reads TGTGCCAGCAGTTTATATCCCGGGGGCCATGGGGAAAAACTGTTTTTT. V and J are TRBV28 and TRBJ1-4; D is perhaps TRBD1 (6 bases). The germline V and J ends were trimmed by 1 base and 8 bases, with 17 bases remaining between them. CDR1 is MDHEN and CDR2 is SYDVKM in the germline V gene. This CDR3 contains 16 residues.

The V gene is TRBV29-1, the J gene TRBJ2-7; 9 bases line up with TRBD1. Looked up from germline, CDR1 is SQVTM and CDR2 is ANQGSEA. CDR3 length: 12 amino acids. V trimming: 5 bases; J trimming: 13 bases; junction bases outside the gene matches: 12. In nucleotides, the CDR3 is TGCAGCGTTACCCGGGACAGGGAACCCCAATACTTC. Translation gives CSVTRDREPQYF.

This clonotype was seen only a few times. The chain carries TRBV29-1 and TRBJ2-1, with 9 nucleotides matching TRBD1. With 7 bases clipped from V and 13 bases from J, the junction kept 14 bases outside the gene matches. Per germline, CDR1 SQVTM and CDR2 ANQGSEA. This CDR3 has 13 amino acids. This CDR3 is CSANRDRATEQFF. The DNA of the CDR3 is TGCAGCGCAAACCGGGACAGGGCAACCGAACAGTTCTTC.

DNA of the CDR3: TGTGCCAGCAGTGCAGGAGGGAGCTCCTACGAGCAGTACTTC. Encoded protein: CASSAGGSSYEQYF. The chain joins TRBV12-3 or TRBV12-4 to TRBJ2-7, with D possibly being TRBD2 (6 bases). The CDR3 has 14 residues. Trimming took 5 bases from V and 0 from J, leaving 11 bases between them.

A few counts support this clonotype. This chain joins TRBV12-3 or TRBV12-4 and TRBJ2-1; TRBD2 might be the D (5 bases). With 5 bases removed from V and 0 bases from J, the gap between germline ends came to 14 bases. The CDR3 has 16 residues. CDR3 region: CASSADYPGSYNEQFF. The CDR3 DNA is TGTGCCAGCAGTGCAGACTACCCAGGCTCCTACAATGAGCAGTTCTTC.

This clonotype was observed a few times. The chain combines TRBV2 with TRBJ1-4; TRBD1 is a possible D gene (6 bases). Between the trimmed V and J ends, which lost 6 bases and 6 bases, there was a span of 17 bases. The CDR3 spans 15 residues. CDR1 SNHLY and CDR2 FYNNEI come from the germline V gene. CDR3 loop: CASRTVGGYDEKLFF. Written as DNA, the CDR3 is TGTGCCAGCAGGACGGTAGGGGGTTATGATGAAAAACTGTTTTTT.

This clonotype was seen a handful of times. The J gene is TRBJ1-1, the V gene TRBV5-1, with 7 bases aligning to TRBD1. Trimming took 4 bases from V and 5 from J; bases not matched to a gene: 11. The CDR3 is 15 residues long. The germline CDR1 and CDR2 sequences are SGHRS and YFSETQ. The CDR3 nucleotides read TGCGCCAGCAGCGGACCGACAGGGTTCGGGACTGAAGCTTTCTTT. Translation gives CASSGPTGFGTEAFF.

This clonotype was recorded a few times. The chain is built from TRBV2 and TRBJ2-3; TRBD1 matches 8 bases. The J segment lost 0 bases and the V segment lost 3 bases, leaving 11 bases of the junction unmatched. The germline V gene has CDR1 SNHLY and CDR2 FYNNEI. The CDR3 runs 18 residues. DNA for the CDR3: TGTGCCAGCAGTGATCTGGACAGGGCTACCTCAAGCACAGATACGCAGTATTTT. Protein sequence: CASSDLDRATSSTDTQYF.